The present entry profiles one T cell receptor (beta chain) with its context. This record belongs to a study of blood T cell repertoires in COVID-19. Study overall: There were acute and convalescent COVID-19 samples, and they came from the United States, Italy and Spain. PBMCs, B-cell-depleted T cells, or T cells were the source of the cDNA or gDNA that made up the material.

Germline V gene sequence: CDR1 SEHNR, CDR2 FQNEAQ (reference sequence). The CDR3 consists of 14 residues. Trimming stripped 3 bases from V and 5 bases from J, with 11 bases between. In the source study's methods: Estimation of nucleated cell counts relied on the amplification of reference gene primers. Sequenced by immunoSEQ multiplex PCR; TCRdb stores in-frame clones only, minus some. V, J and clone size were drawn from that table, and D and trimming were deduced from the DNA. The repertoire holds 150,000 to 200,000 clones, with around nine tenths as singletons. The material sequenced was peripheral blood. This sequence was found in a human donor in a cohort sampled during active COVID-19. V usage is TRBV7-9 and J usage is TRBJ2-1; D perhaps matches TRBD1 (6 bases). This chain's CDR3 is CASSFDRSDNEQFF. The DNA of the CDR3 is TGTGCCAGCAGCTTCGACAGGTCTGACAATGAGCAGTTCTTC.